This T cell receptor beta chain was observed in a study of blood T cells in healthy people across ages. Whole-study results and caveats: From one million sequenced T cells, diversity estimates were lower bounds. Significant beta diversity loss was already apparent by age about 39, declining roughly linearly.

Per sample, extraction of total RNA gave at least 5.5 micrograms in every case. Regarding this clonotype: Its antigen is unidentified.

Combining a sample-barcoded 5' primer with a J-beta primer mix, a second PCR ran for 7 to 11 cycles. Each CDR3 protein is one row after TCRdb ran MiXCR on the 5' RACE reads. The repertoire includes 870,000 or so distinct CDR3 sequences, less than 35% of them detected once, and 15% to 20% sits in the top ten. The sample comprised blood. The receptor was isolated from a woman older than 75 in good health.

CDR3 residues: CNYIPGQGPFGGTGELFF. The CDR3 nucleotides read TGCAACTACATCCCGGGACAGGGCCCCTTTGGGGGTACGGGGGAGCTGTTTTTT. This sequence joins TRBV20-1 and TRBJ2-2; TRBD1 matches at 9 bases. The CDR3 spans 18 residues. CDR1 DFQATT and CDR2 SNEGSKA come from the germline V gene (reference sequence).